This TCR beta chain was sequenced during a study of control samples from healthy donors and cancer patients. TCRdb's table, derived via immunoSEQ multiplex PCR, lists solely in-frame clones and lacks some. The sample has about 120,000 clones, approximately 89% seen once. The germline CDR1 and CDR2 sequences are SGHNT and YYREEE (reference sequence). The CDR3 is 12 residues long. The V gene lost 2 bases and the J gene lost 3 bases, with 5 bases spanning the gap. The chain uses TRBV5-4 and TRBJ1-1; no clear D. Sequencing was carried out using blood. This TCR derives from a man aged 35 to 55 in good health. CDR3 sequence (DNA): TGTGCCAGCAGCTTAGACCACACTGAAGCTTTCTTT. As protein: CASSLDHTEAFF.